This T cell receptor beta chain stems from a study of Ad26.COV2.S vaccination and SARS-CoV-2 variants. The repertoire was sequenced with immunoSEQ multiplex PCR; TCRdb's copy has only in-frame clones and lacks some. The sample yields 150,000 to 200,000 clones, around nine tenths seen once. CDR1 and CDR2 from the germline V gene are LGHDT and YNNKEL (reference sequence). Trimming took off 1 base at V and 7 bases at J, with 7 bases between the two ends. CDR3 length: 13 residues. Broader study findings: Whether participants received vaccine or placebo, their non-spike TCR breadth was similar. Vaccine recipients showed a spike-specific TCR breadth that was higher than in placebo recipients. Total responses of T cells may have been underestimated by the analyses of TCR breadth and depth. Substantial breadth was reported for post-vaccination spike-specific CD8+ and CD4+ T cells.

As concerns this clone: Its target is unknown.

The sequences come from peripheral blood, collected after recovery from COVID-19. This TCR was sampled from a human donor who had recovered from COVID-19. The chain employs TRBV3-1 (or the pseudogene TRBV3-2) and TRBJ1-4; no reliable D call. CDR3 amino acids: CASSQGGREKLFF. CDR3 in DNA: TGTGCCAGCAGCCAAGGAGGCCGTGAAAAACTGTTTTTT.